A selection of T cell receptor beta chains follows, all from one sample in a study of blood T cell repertoires in COVID-19. The protocol was immunoSEQ multiplex PCR, while the TCRdb copy is restricted to in-frame clones and leaves out a portion. The sample contains tens of thousands of clones, approximately 93% of which appear only once. Specimen: peripheral blood. The receptors were sampled from a male donor with active COVID-19. CDR3s include the opening cysteine and the closing phenylalanine or tryptophan. Each record gives: clone size, V gene, D gene, J gene, CDR3 DNA, CDR3 protein. The D gene is left open where the match is weak. Rows may omit the clone size; those that give it use once, few, many or a size class.

clone size: -
V gene: TRBV29-1
D gene: -
J gene: TRBJ1-2
CDR3 DNA: TGCAGCGTTGGGGCAGGACAGCGGTATGGCTACACCTTC
CDR3 protein: CSVGAGQRYGYTF

clone size: -
V gene: TRBV19
D gene: TRBD1
J gene: TRBJ2-3
CDR3 DNA: TGTGCCAGTAGTTGGCGCACAGGGGGCGGGCAGTATTTT
CDR3 protein: CASSWRTGGGQYF

clone size: -
V gene: TRBV7-2
D gene: TRBD1
J gene: TRBJ1-6
CDR3 DNA: TGTGCCAGCAGCCTAGGGACAGGGACAAATTCACCCCTCCACTTT
CDR3 protein: CASSLGTGTNSPLHF

clone size: -
V gene: TRBV7-9
D gene: TRBD2
J gene: TRBJ2-5
CDR3 DNA: TGTGCCAGCAGCCTCCTACTAGCGGGGGTAGAGACCCAGTACTTC
CDR3 protein: CASSLLLAGVETQYF

clone size: -
V gene: TRBV7-8
D gene: -
J gene: TRBJ1-6
CDR3 DNA: TGTGCCAGCAGCCCACGCCGCCCAGGGGAAAGCTCCTATAATTCACCCCTCCACTTT
CDR3 protein: CASSPRRPGESSYNSPLHF

clone size: once
V gene: TRBV5-6
D gene: -
J gene: TRBJ2-1
CDR3 DNA: TGTGCCAGCAGCTTGGGTGGGAGCTCCTACAATGAGCAGTTCTTC
CDR3 protein: CASSLGGSSYNEQFF

clone size: -
V gene: TRBV19
D gene: -
J gene: TRBJ1-2
CDR3 DNA: TGTGCCAGTAGTATAGGGTTCCAGGTCAACTATGGCTACACCTTC
CDR3 protein: CASSIGFQVNYGYTF

clone size: -
V gene: TRBV5-1
D gene: -
J gene: TRBJ2-5
CDR3 DNA: TGCGCCAGCAGCTTGGGTGGGGCCCAAGAGACCCAGTACTTC
CDR3 protein: CASSLGGAQETQYF

clone size: -
V gene: TRBV5-1
D gene: TRBD1
J gene: TRBJ1-1
CDR3 DNA: TGCGCCAGCAGCTTGGACGGACAGGGGAACACTGAAGCTTTCTTT
CDR3 protein: CASSLDGQGNTEAFF

clone size: -
V gene: TRBV10-2
D gene: TRBD1
J gene: TRBJ1-2
CDR3 DNA: TGCGCCAGCAGTGAAGGACAGGGGGGTTTCGGCTACACCTTC
CDR3 protein: CASSEGQGGFGYTF

clone size: -
V gene: TRBV2
D gene: TRBD1
J gene: TRBJ1-4
CDR3 DNA: TGTGCCAGCAGTGAACAGGGGGTAACTAATGAAAAACTGTTTTTT
CDR3 protein: CASSEQGVTNEKLFF

clone size: -
V gene: TRBV5-4
D gene: TRBD1
J gene: TRBJ1-2
CDR3 DNA: TGTGCCAGCAGCCCCCGGGACAGGGGGAACTATGGCTACACCTTC
CDR3 protein: CASSPRDRGNYGYTF

clone size: -
V gene: TRBV2
D gene: -
J gene: TRBJ1-5
CDR3 DNA: TGTGCCAGCAATATCTGGGGGCCAGGACAGCCCCAGCATTTT
CDR3 protein: CASNIWGPGQPQHF

clone size: -
V gene: TRBV19
D gene: -
J gene: TRBJ1-1
CDR3 DNA: TGTGCCAGTACCGAACAGGGTCACACTGAAGCTTTCTTT
CDR3 protein: CASTEQGHTEAFF

clone size: -
V gene: TRBV7-2
D gene: -
J gene: TRBJ2-3
CDR3 DNA: TGTGCCAGCAGCTTATCAGCGATCACAGATACGCAGTATTTT
CDR3 protein: CASSLSAITDTQYF

clone size: once
V gene: TRBV6-1
D gene: -
J gene: TRBJ2-3
CDR3 DNA: TGTGCCAGCAGTGAAAGCGTTAGCACAGATACGCAGTATTTT
CDR3 protein: CASSESVSTDTQYF

clone size: -
V gene: TRBV6-5
D gene: -
J gene: TRBJ2-3
CDR3 DNA: TGTGCCAGCAGGGCGGACAGCGTGCGCACAGATACGCAGTATTTT
CDR3 protein: CASRADSVRTDTQYF

clone size: -
V gene: TRBV5-6
D gene: -
J gene: TRBJ1-1
CDR3 DNA: TGTGCCAGCAGCTTTCTCCCTAACAGAGCTGAAGCTTTCTTT
CDR3 protein: CASSFLPNRAEAFF

clone size: -
V gene: TRBV6-2/TRBV6-3
D gene: -
J gene: TRBJ1-3
CDR3 DNA: TGTGCCAGCAGCTTCAACACCCGAGGACAGTCTGGAAACACCATATATTTT
CDR3 protein: CASSFNTRGQSGNTIYF

clone size: -
V gene: TRBV25-1
D gene: TRBD2
J gene: TRBJ2-3
CDR3 DNA: TGTGCCAGCAGTGGCGGACTATTAGCGGGGGGGCCTACAGATACGCAGTATTTT
CDR3 protein: CASSGGLLAGGPTDTQYF

clone size: -
V gene: TRBV19
D gene: TRBD2
J gene: TRBJ2-1
CDR3 DNA: TGTGCCAGTAGTGATCGCGGGGGGGGGCCCTACAATGAGCAGTTCTTC
CDR3 protein: CASSDRGGGPYNEQFF

clone size: -
V gene: TRBV5-1
D gene: -
J gene: TRBJ1-2
CDR3 DNA: TGCGCCAGCAGCTTGGACGGCCAGGGATATGGCTACACCTTC
CDR3 protein: CASSLDGQGYGYTF

clone size: -
V gene: TRBV29-1
D gene: TRBD1
J gene: TRBJ1-1
CDR3 DNA: TGCAGCTCTATCCTAGGGGGCTTCGCTGAAGCTTTCTTT
CDR3 protein: CSSILGGFAEAFF

clone size: -
V gene: TRBV6-2/TRBV6-3
D gene: -
J gene: TRBJ1-5
CDR3 DNA: TGTGCCAGCAGTTCGAGACAGGCAGCGAATCAGCCCCAGCATTTT
CDR3 protein: CASSSRQAANQPQHF

clone size: -
V gene: TRBV6-6
D gene: TRBD2
J gene: TRBJ2-2
CDR3 DNA: TGTGCCAGCAGTCGGACTAGCGGGGGGGAGCTGTTTTTT
CDR3 protein: CASSRTSGGELFF

clone size: -
V gene: TRBV19
D gene: -
J gene: TRBJ1-1
CDR3 DNA: TGTGCCAGTAGTATACAAGAGGACACTGAAGCTTTCTTT
CDR3 protein: CASSIQEDTEAFF

clone size: -
V gene: TRBV6-5
D gene: -
J gene: TRBJ2-7
CDR3 DNA: TGTGCCATAGAGGCCATCATGGTATTCGAGCAGTACTTC
CDR3 protein: CAIEAIMVFEQYF

clone size: -
V gene: TRBV19
D gene: -
J gene: TRBJ1-2
CDR3 DNA: TGTGCCAGTAGCCCTCGACAGGTGATCTATGGCTACACCTTC
CDR3 protein: CASSPRQVIYGYTF

clone size: -
V gene: TRBV2
D gene: TRBD1
J gene: TRBJ1-5
CDR3 DNA: TGTGCCAGCAGCCTTCGGACCGGGACAGCCCGTTATAGCAATCAGCCCCAGCATTTT
CDR3 protein: CASSLRTGTARYSNQPQHF

clone size: -
V gene: TRBV5-1
D gene: -
J gene: TRBJ2-1
CDR3 DNA: TGCGCCAGCAGGCGGTCGGGGGAGTCCTACAATGAGCAGTTCTTC
CDR3 protein: CASRRSGESYNEQFF

clone size: -
V gene: TRBV9
D gene: TRBD1
J gene: TRBJ2-5
CDR3 DNA: TGTGCCAGCAGCATCGGACAGGGGGCGGTGGAGACCCAGTACTTC
CDR3 protein: CASSIGQGAVETQYF

clone size: -
V gene: TRBV7-9
D gene: TRBD1
J gene: TRBJ2-7
CDR3 DNA: TGTGCCAGCACTCCGGGACAGGGAGGCTACGAGCAGTACTTC
CDR3 protein: CASTPGQGGYEQYF

clone size: -
V gene: TRBV19
D gene: -
J gene: TRBJ1-4
CDR3 DNA: TGTGCCAGTAGTATCTTTAATCCGGGACAAAGAAACGAAAAACTGTTTTTT
CDR3 protein: CASSIFNPGQRNEKLFF

clone size: -
V gene: TRBV19
D gene: -
J gene: TRBJ1-5
CDR3 DNA: TGTGCCAGTAGTACCGCGCGGCAGGGCCAGCGCAATCAGCCCCAGCATTTT
CDR3 protein: CASSTARQGQRNQPQHF

clone size: -
V gene: TRBV5-1
D gene: -
J gene: TRBJ2-7
CDR3 DNA: TGCGCCAGCAGCGTTTCGTCAGTCTACGAGCAGTACTTC
CDR3 protein: CASSVSSVYEQYF

clone size: -
V gene: TRBV18
D gene: -
J gene: TRBJ2-1
CDR3 DNA: TGTGCCAGCTCACACAAAGGAGGACTACATTTTGAGAATGAGCAGTTCTTC
CDR3 protein: CASSHKGGLHFENEQFF

clone size: -
V gene: TRBV6-1
D gene: -
J gene: TRBJ1-2
CDR3 DNA: TGTGCCAGCAGTGACATGCCGGGGGATGGCTACACCTTC
CDR3 protein: CASSDMPGDGYTF

clone size: -
V gene: TRBV28
D gene: -
J gene: TRBJ1-2
CDR3 DNA: TGTGCCAGCAGCAACTTACAGGAGACCTACACCTTC
CDR3 protein: CASSNLQETYTF

clone size: -
V gene: TRBV5-1
D gene: TRBD1
J gene: TRBJ1-2
CDR3 DNA: TGCGCCAGCAGCTTCGGACAGGCAGACTATGGCTACACCTTC
CDR3 protein: CASSFGQADYGYTF

clone size: -
V gene: TRBV3-1/TRBV3-2
D gene: TRBD2
J gene: TRBJ2-5
CDR3 DNA: TGTGCCAGCAGCCTACAGGGGATACTAGCGGGGGGGACGGAGACCCAGTACTTC
CDR3 protein: CASSLQGILAGGTETQYF

clone size: -
V gene: TRBV3-1/TRBV3-2
D gene: -
J gene: TRBJ2-7
CDR3 DNA: TGTGCCAGCAGCCACAGGACGGGAACCCCTTACTACGAGCAGTACTTC
CDR3 protein: CASSHRTGTPYYEQYF

clone size: -
V gene: TRBV6-5
D gene: -
J gene: TRBJ2-7
CDR3 DNA: TGTGCCAGCAGACGGACTCAGGGGTCCGAGCAGTACTTC
CDR3 protein: CASRRTQGSEQYF

clone size: -
V gene: TRBV5-1
D gene: -
J gene: TRBJ1-3
CDR3 DNA: TGCGCCAGCAGCCCCCCGAGAACCTATGGAAACACCATATATTTT
CDR3 protein: CASSPPRTYGNTIYF

clone size: -
V gene: TRBV7-2
D gene: -
J gene: TRBJ1-2
CDR3 DNA: TGTGCCAGCAGCTTAGCCGGGGGGGGCGGAGATGGCTACACCTTC
CDR3 protein: CASSLAGGGGDGYTF

clone size: -
V gene: TRBV19
D gene: -
J gene: TRBJ1-5
CDR3 DNA: TGTGCCAGTAGTAGGGGCCTCGACGGGAGCAATCAGCCCCAGCATTTT
CDR3 protein: CASSRGLDGSNQPQHF

clone size: -
V gene: TRBV19
D gene: -
J gene: TRBJ1-1
CDR3 DNA: TGTGCCAGTAGTGCCCCACAGGGATCCACTGAAGCTTTCTTT
CDR3 protein: CASSAPQGSTEAFF

clone size: -
V gene: TRBV4-3
D gene: TRBD1
J gene: TRBJ2-7
CDR3 DNA: TGCGCCAGCAGTCGGACAGGGGAACGGGACGAGCAGTACTTC
CDR3 protein: CASSRTGERDEQYF

clone size: -
V gene: TRBV6-5
D gene: TRBD1
J gene: TRBJ1-3
CDR3 DNA: TGTGCCAGCAGTTACTCGTTCAGGGGGGGAAACACCATATATTTT
CDR3 protein: CASSYSFRGGNTIYF

clone size: -
V gene: TRBV5-4
D gene: TRBD2
J gene: TRBJ2-7
CDR3 DNA: TGTGCCAGCAGCTTGAAGACTAGCGGTACCTACGAGCAGTACTTC
CDR3 protein: CASSLKTSGTYEQYF

clone size: once
V gene: TRBV11-2
D gene: TRBD1
J gene: TRBJ2-1
CDR3 DNA: TGTGCCAGCAGCCGACCCGGGGACAGTCTGTGGGAGCAGTTCTTC
CDR3 protein: CASSRPGDSLWEQFF

clone size: -
V gene: TRBV18
D gene: TRBD2
J gene: TRBJ2-3
CDR3 DNA: TGTGCCAGCTCACCGCGGGGCGTAGCGGGGGGCACAGATACGCAGTATTTT
CDR3 protein: CASSPRGVAGGTDTQYF

clone size: -
V gene: TRBV6-6
D gene: TRBD2
J gene: TRBJ2-3
CDR3 DNA: TGTGCCAGCAGTCACATACTACAGGTTACGGGACTAGCGGGGCCCCCAGATACGCAGTATTTT
CDR3 protein: CASSHILQVTGLAGPPDTQYF

clone size: -
V gene: TRBV9
D gene: -
J gene: TRBJ1-1
CDR3 DNA: TGTGCCAGCAGCGTAGTGCAGGAGAACACTGAAGCTTTCTTT
CDR3 protein: CASSVVQENTEAFF

clone size: -
V gene: TRBV5-1
D gene: TRBD1
J gene: TRBJ2-7
CDR3 DNA: TGCGCCAGCAGCCCAACAGGGGGAGCTTACGAGCAGTACTTC
CDR3 protein: CASSPTGGAYEQYF

clone size: -
V gene: TRBV10-3
D gene: -
J gene: TRBJ1-1
CDR3 DNA: TGTGCCATCAGATCCAATACAGGGAACACTGAAGCTTTCTTT
CDR3 protein: CAIRSNTGNTEAFF

clone size: -
V gene: TRBV7-2
D gene: TRBD2
J gene: TRBJ2-3
CDR3 DNA: TGTGCCAGCAGCCCCCGACTAGCGGGGGGGCCAGATACGCAGTATTTT
CDR3 protein: CASSPRLAGGPDTQYF